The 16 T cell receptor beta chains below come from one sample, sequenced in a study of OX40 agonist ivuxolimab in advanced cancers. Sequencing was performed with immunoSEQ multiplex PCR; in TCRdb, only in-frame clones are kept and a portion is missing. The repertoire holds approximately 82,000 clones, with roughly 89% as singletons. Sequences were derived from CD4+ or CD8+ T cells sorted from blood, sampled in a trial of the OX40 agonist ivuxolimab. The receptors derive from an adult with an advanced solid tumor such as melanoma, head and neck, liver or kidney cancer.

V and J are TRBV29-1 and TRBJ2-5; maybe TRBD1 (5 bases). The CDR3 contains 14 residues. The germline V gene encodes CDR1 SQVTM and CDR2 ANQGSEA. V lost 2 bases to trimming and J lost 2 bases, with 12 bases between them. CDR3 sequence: CSVERPGIQETQYF. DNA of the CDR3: TGCAGCGTTGAAAGGCCAGGGATACAAGAGACCCAGTACTTC. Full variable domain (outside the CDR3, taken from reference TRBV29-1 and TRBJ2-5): SAVISQKPSRDICQRGTSLTIQCQVDSQVTMMFWYRQQPGQSLTLIATANQGSEATYESGFVIDKFPISRPNLTFSTLTVSNMSPEDSSIYLCSVERPGIQETQYFGPGTRLLVL.

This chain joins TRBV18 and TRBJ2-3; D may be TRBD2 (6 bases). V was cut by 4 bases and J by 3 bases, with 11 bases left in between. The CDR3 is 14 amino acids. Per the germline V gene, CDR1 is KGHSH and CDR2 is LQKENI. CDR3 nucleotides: TGTGCCAGCTCACGTGCGGGGCAGACAGATACGCAGTATTTT. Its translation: CASSRAGQTDTQYF.

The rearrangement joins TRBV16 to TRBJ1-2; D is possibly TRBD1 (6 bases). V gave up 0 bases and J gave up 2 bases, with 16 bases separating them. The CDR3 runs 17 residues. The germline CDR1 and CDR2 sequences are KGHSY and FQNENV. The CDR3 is CASSQSGQGRANYGYTF. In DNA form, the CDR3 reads TGTGCCAGCAGCCAATCTGGGCAGGGGAGGGCCAACTATGGCTACACCTTC.

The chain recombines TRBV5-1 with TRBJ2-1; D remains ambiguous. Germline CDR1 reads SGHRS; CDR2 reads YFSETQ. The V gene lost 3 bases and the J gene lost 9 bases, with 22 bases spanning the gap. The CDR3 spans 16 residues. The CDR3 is CASSSEGSIYKVEQFF. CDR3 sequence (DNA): TGCGCCAGCAGCTCGGAAGGCTCCATCTACAAGGTTGAGCAGTTCTTC.

As DNA, the CDR3 is TGTGCCAGCAGTGCCCAACAGGGGGCCAACACTGAAGCTTTCTTT. It specifies CASSAQQGANTEAFF. The chain employs TRBV6-1 and TRBJ1-1; 9 bases line up with TRBD1. In germline, CDR1 is MNHNS, CDR2 SASEGT. V gave up 4 bases and J gave up 2 bases; unmatched junction bases: 5. The CDR3 is 15 amino acids.

CDR3 in DNA: TGTGCCAGCACTTGGGGGGGGGTAAGCGGTGAAGCTTTCTTT. This gives the protein CASTWGGVSGEAFF. This chain joins TRBV27 and TRBJ1-1; perhaps TRBD1 as D (5 bases). The CDR3 covers 14 residues. The V and J ends lost 7 bases and 7 bases respectively, with 19 bases between them. Germline CDR1 reads MNHEY; CDR2 reads SMNVEV (reference sequence).

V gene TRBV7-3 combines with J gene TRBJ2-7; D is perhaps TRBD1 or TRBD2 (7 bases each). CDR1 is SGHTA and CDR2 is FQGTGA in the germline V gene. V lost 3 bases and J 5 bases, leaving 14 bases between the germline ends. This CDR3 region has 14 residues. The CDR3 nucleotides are TGTGCCAGCAGCTTGGGAGGGGGCCGGGACGAGCAGTACTTC. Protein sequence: CASSLGGGRDEQYF.

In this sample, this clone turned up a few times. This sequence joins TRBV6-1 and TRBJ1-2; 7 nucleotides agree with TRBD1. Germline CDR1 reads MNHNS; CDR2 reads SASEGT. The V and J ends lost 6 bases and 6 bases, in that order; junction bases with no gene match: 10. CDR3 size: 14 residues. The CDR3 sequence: CASRRTGGFDGYTF. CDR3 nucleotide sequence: TGTGCCAGCAGGAGGACAGGTGGATTTGATGGCTACACCTTC.

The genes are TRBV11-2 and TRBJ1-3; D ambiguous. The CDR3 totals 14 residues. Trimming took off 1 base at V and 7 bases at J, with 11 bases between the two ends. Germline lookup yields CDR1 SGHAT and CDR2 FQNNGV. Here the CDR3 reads CASSLVGTGNTIYF. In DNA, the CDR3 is TGTGCCAGCAGCTTAGTTGGTACCGGGAACACCATATATTTT.

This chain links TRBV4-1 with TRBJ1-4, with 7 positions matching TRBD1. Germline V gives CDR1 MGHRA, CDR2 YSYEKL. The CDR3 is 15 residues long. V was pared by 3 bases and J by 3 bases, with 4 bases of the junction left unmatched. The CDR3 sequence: CASSQRQGSNEKLFF. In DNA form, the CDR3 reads TGCGCCAGCAGCCAGAGACAGGGATCTAATGAAAAACTGTTTTTT.

The CDR3 sequence is CASSLDSWGYQPQHF. CDR3 in DNA: TGTGCCAGCAGCCTAGACTCTTGGGGGTATCAGCCCCAGCATTTT. This rearrangement joins TRBV28 to TRBJ1-5, with D perhaps TRBD1 (5 bases). Trimming removed 6 bases from V and 5 bases from J, with 17 bases in between. The CDR3 has 15 residues. Germline V lookup: CDR1 MDHEN, CDR2 SYDVKM.

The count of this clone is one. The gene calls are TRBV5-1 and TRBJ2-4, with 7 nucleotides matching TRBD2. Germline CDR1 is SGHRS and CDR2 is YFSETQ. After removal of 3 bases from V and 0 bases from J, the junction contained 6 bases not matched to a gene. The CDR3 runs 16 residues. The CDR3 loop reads CASSSGLELAKNIQYF. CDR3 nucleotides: TGCGCCAGCAGCTCAGGACTAGAGTTAGCCAAAAACATTCAGTACTTC.

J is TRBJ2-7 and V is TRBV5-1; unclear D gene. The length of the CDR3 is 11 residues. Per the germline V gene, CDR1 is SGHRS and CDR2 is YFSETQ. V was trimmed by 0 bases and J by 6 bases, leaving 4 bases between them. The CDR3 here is CASSLEREQYF. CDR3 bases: TGCGCCAGCAGCTTGGAGCGCGAGCAGTACTTC.

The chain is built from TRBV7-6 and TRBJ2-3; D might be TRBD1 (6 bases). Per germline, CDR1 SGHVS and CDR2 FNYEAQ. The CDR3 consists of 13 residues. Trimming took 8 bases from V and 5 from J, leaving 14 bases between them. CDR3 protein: CASSRGNLDTQYF. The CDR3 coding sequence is TGTGCCAGCTCGAGGGGGAACTTAGATACGCAGTATTTT.

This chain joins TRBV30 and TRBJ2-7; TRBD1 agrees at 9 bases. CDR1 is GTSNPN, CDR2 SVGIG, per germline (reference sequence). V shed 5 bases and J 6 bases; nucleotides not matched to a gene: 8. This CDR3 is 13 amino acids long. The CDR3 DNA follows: TGTGCCTGGGCGGGACAGGGTACATTCGAGCAGTACTTC. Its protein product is CAWAGQGTFEQYF.

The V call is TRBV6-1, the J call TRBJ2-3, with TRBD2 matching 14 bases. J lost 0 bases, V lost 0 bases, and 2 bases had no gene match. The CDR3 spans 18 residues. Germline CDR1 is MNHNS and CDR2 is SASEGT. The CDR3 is CASSEAGLAGVSTDTQYF. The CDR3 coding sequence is TGTGCCAGCAGTGAAGCGGGACTAGCGGGGGTTAGCACAGATACGCAGTATTTT.